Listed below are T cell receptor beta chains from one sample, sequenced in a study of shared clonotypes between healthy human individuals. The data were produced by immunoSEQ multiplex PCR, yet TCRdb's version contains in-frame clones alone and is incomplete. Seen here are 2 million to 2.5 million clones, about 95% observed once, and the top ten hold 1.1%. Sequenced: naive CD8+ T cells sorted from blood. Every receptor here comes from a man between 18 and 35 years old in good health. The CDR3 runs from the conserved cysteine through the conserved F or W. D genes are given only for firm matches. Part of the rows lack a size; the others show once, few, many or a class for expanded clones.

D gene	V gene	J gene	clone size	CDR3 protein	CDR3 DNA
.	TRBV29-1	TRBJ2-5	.	CSVEVVGTEETQYF	TGCAGCGTTGAAGTAGTGGGGACGGAAGAGACCCAGTACTTC
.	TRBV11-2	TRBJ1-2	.	CASSQADYGYTF	TGTGCCAGCAGCCAGGCAGACTATGGCTACACCTTC
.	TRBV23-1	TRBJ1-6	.	CASSQSPSWEAWNSPLHF	TGCGCCAGCAGTCAATCGCCTTCGTGGGAGGCTTGGAATTCACCCCTCCACTTT
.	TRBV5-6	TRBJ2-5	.	CASSPSGVAQETQYF	TGTGCCAGCAGCCCATCTGGAGTGGCTCAAGAGACCCAGTACTTC
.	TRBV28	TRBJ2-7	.	CASSSMYRTYEQYF	TGTGCCAGCAGTTCCATGTACAGGACCTACGAGCAGTACTTC
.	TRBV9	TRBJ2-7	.	CASSAGGGFGGYEQYF	TGTGCCAGCAGCGCCGGTGGGGGGTTTGGAGGCTACGAGCAGTACTTC
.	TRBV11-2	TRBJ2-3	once	CASSFSPGADTQYF	TGTGCCAGCAGCTTCTCGCCAGGGGCAGATACGCAGTATTTT
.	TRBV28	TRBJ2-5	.	CASSLSPLHGETQYF	TGTGCCAGCAGTTTATCCCCCCTCCACGGAGAGACCCAGTACTTC
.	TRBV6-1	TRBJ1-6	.	CASSGNPGDLSYNSPLHF	TGTGCCAGCAGTGGAAATCCGGGGGATTTGTCCTATAATTCACCCCTCCACTTT
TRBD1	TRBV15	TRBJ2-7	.	CATSRVVQGPDEQYF	TGTGCCACCAGCAGAGTAGTACAGGGGCCCGACGAGCAGTACTTC
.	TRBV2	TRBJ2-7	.	CASSDLGISSYEQYF	TGTGCCAGCAGTGACCTAGGGATATCCTCCTACGAGCAGTACTTC
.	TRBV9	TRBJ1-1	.	CASSGSQDRNTEAFF	TGTGCCAGCAGCGGAAGTCAAGACAGGAACACTGAAGCTTTCTTT
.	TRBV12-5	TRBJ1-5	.	CASGDSYSNQPQHF	TGTGCTAGTGGGGACAGTTATAGCAATCAGCCCCAGCATTTT